The 10 T cell receptor beta chains presented below share a single source sample, sequenced in a study of early T cells in non-severe SARS-CoV-2 infection. TCRdb independently ran MiXCR on the 5' RACE reads; one entry per CDR3 protein. The data show about 77,000 distinct CDR3 sequences, about 12% seen once. The specimen was whole blood, collected at baseline. These receptors were taken from an adult who was a healthcare worker with PCR-confirmed SARS-CoV-2 infection or an uninfected control (not recorded which). The donor label of this sample is uncertain.

The genes are TRBV5-1 and TRBJ2-3, with no clear D. Trimming took 7 bases from V and 5 from J, leaving 14 bases between them. This CDR3 contains 13 residues. Germline V gives CDR1 SGHRS, CDR2 YFSETQ. The CDR3 protein is CASGSLHEDTQYF. CDR3 sequence (DNA): TGCGCCAGCGGATCCCTCCACGAAGATACGCAGTATTTT. The full variable domain, with the rest looked up from reference TRBV5-1 and TRBJ2-3, is KAGVTQTPRYLIKTRGQQVTLSCSPISGHRSVSWYQQTPGQGLQFLFEYFSETQRNKGNFPGRFSGRQFSNSRSEMNVSTLELGDSALYLCASGSLHEDTQYFGPGTRLTVL.

This clonotype turned up a few times. The gene calls are TRBV12-3 or TRBV12-4 and TRBJ2-7; 9 bases agree with TRBD1. The CDR3 runs 14 residues. V dropped 7 bases and J dropped 3; count of bases not matched to a gene: 7. CDR3 sequence reads: CASTLGQGFYEQYF. The CDR3 nucleotides are TGTGCCAGCACTCTCGGACAGGGGTTCTACGAGCAGTACTTC.

This clonotype was recorded many times. The chain joins TRBV3-1 to TRBJ1-5; TRBD1 matches 10 bases. Germline values: CDR1 LGHDT, CDR2 YNNKEL (reference sequence). Losses at the gene ends were 1 base for V and 7 bases for J; bases not matched to a gene: 4. This CDR3 contains 15 residues. CDR3 DNA sequence: TGTGCCAGCAGCCAAGGGACAGGGGGTTGGCAGCCCCAGCATTTT. This encodes CASSQGTGGWQPQHF.

CDR3 sequence (DNA): TGTGCCAGCAGTCTAACAGGGATCCTCTCTGGAAACACCATATATTTT. Translated: CASSLTGILSGNTIYF. The rearrangement links TRBV6-6 to TRBJ1-3; TRBD1 is a possible D gene (6 bases). From germline, CDR1 is MNHNY and CDR2 SVGAGI (reference sequence). The germline V and J ends were trimmed by 5 bases and 0 bases, with 14 bases remaining between them. The CDR3 sequence is 16 residues long.

This chain connects TRBV5-1 to TRBJ2-7; D is perhaps TRBD1 or TRBD2 (5 bases each). Germline CDR1 reads SGHRS; CDR2 reads YFSETQ. V lost 5 bases and J 1 base, leaving 13 bases between the germline ends. This CDR3 comprises 14 residues. In DNA form, the CDR3 reads TGCGCCAGCAGTTTTAGGGACCGGTCCTACGAGCAGTACTTC. Translation: CASSFRDRSYEQYF.

The chain carries TRBV20-1 and TRBJ1-1, with D possibly matching TRBD1 (6 bases). Between the trimmed V and J ends, which lost 7 bases and 5 bases, there was a span of 20 bases. CDR1 is DFQATT and CDR2 is SNEGSKA in the germline V gene (reference sequence). This CDR3 region has 14 residues. Here the CDR3 DNA reads TGCAGTGTCCAAGGGCGGGGGGCGCGGACTGAAGCTTTCTTT. Encoded protein: CSVQGRGARTEAFF.

The genes are TRBV5-6 and TRBJ2-7; weak D call: TRBD2 (5 bases). The V end lost 2 bases, the J end lost 4 bases, and 13 bases lay between the germline ends. CDR1 is SGHDT, CDR2 YYEEEE, per germline. There are 14 residues in the CDR3. The DNA for the CDR3 is TGTGCCAGCAGCTTTAACCGGGGTGCGTACGAGCAGTACTTC. This encodes CASSFNRGAYEQYF.

This clonotype was seen only a few times. The chain combines TRBV2 with TRBJ2-3; TRBD2 agrees at 7 bases. The CDR3 spans 14 residues. Germline loops: CDR1 SNHLY, CDR2 FYNNEI. The trim removed 5 bases at V and 2 bases at J, leaving 4 bases unmatched. This CDR3 reads CASSFGTNTDTQYF. In DNA, the CDR3 is TGTGCCAGCAGTTTCGGGACTAACACAGATACGCAGTATTTT. The full variable domain, with the rest looked up from reference TRBV2 and TRBJ2-3, is EPEVTQTPSHQVTQMGQEVILRCVPISNHLYFYWYRQILGQKVEFLVSFYNNEISEKSEIFDDQFSVERPDGSNFTLKIRSTKLEDSAMYFCASSFGTNTDTQYFGPGTRLTVL.

This chain connects TRBV6-2 or TRBV6-3 to TRBJ2-1; no clear D. Germline-derived CDR1 and CDR2 are MNHEY and SVGEGT. Trimming cost V 3 bases and J 7 bases, with 13 bases left between them. CDR3 length equals 14 residues. The CDR3 DNA is TGTGCCAGCAGTTATCTGGCCAGGATAAATGAGCAGTTCTTC. This translates into CASSYLARINEQFF.

In this sample, this clonotype turned up a few times. The V and J genes are TRBV6-1 and TRBJ1-1, with D hard to call. This CDR3 has 13 residues. Trimming removed 1 base from V and 3 bases from J, with 6 bases in between. Per germline, CDR1 MNHNS and CDR2 SASEGT. This CDR3 is CASSEGTDTEAFF. In nucleotides, the CDR3 is TGTGCCAGCAGTGAAGGGACGGACACTGAAGCTTTCTTT.